This entry lists 18 T cell receptor beta chains sequenced from one sample in a study of blood T cells in healthy people across ages (dated by TCRdb to between 2014 and 2017). Library prep was done by 5' RACE. The sequencing machine was an Illumina HiSeq 2500. A second roughly 7 to 11 cycle PCR used a sample-barcoded 5' primer and a J-beta primer mix. TCRdb redid the processing of the public reads, applying fastp at Q25 and MiXCR, and retained in-frame beta chains. A single entry per CDR3 protein holds the most common genes and DNA from its merged rows. Within this sample are 1.5 million to 2 million distinct CDR3 sequences, with about 50% of them counted one time only. The ten largest account for approximately 2% of the sample. The source material was blood. The receptors here all came from a woman between 35 and 50 years old in good health.

The CDR3 sequence is CAIGQGGNQPQHF. Written as DNA, the CDR3 is TGTGCCATCGGACAGGGAGGCAATCAGCCCCAGCATTTT. The gene calls are TRBV10-3 and TRBJ1-5; 8 bases map to TRBD1. The CDR3 runs to 13 residues. Germline V gene lookup returns CDR1 ENHRY and CDR2 SYGVKD. J gave up 2 bases and V 8 bases, and 2 bases lay outside the gene matches.

This rearrangement joins TRBV5-1 to TRBJ2-5; weak D call: TRBD2 (7 bases). With the DNA end fitting TRBJ2-7 better, the J assignment may be wrong. Per the germline V gene, CDR1 is SGHRS and CDR2 is YFSETQ. The CDR3 runs to 14 residues. CDR3 residues: CASTLGGAGYEQYF. The DNA of the CDR3 is TGCGCCAGCACCCTTGGGGGGGCAGGGTACGAGCAGTACTTC.

This clonotype has just a few counts. The chain recombines TRBV7-9 with TRBJ2-7; 10 nucleotides match TRBD1. Germline loops: CDR1 SEHNR, CDR2 FQNEAQ (reference sequence). The CDR3 totals 15 residues. The junction had 5 bases not matched to a gene; V was cut back by 2 bases and J by 4 bases. In nucleotides, the CDR3 is TGTGCCAGCAGCTTATCGACAGGGGGCGTTTACGAGCAGTACTTC. It encodes CASSLSTGGVYEQYF.

The rearrangement uses TRBV6-2 or TRBV6-3 and TRBJ2-1; D uncertain. V was trimmed by 4 bases and J by 9 bases, leaving 16 bases between them. Germline V gene sequence: CDR1 MNHEY, CDR2 SVGEGT. The CDR3 runs 14 residues. In DNA, the CDR3 is TGTGCCAGCAGTTCCCCTCCCTTAGTGGTTGAGCAGTTCTTC. It specifies CASSSPPLVVEQFF.

This clonotype was detected only a few times. The V and J genes are TRBV7-9 and TRBJ1-2; 9 nucleotides agree with TRBD1. Germline CDR1 reads SEHNR; CDR2 reads FQNEAQ (reference sequence). Trimming at V came to 7 bases and at J to 6 bases, leaving 9 bases not matched to a gene. The CDR3 is made up of 14 amino acids. CDR3 nucleotides: TGTGCCAGCAACGAAAAGACAGGGGGTCATGGCTACACCTTC. Amino acids: CASNEKTGGHGYTF. Filled out from reference TRBV7-9 and TRBJ1-2, the complete variable domain reads DTGVSQNPRHKITKRGQNVTFRCDPISEHNRLYWYRQTLGQGPEFLTYFQNEAQLEKSRLLSDRFSAERPKGSFSTLEIQRTEQGDSAMYLCASNEKTGGHGYTFGSGTRLTVV.

This clonotype has just a few counts. This rearrangement joins TRBV4-3 to TRBJ2-4; a weak D match, TRBD2 (6 bases). This CDR3 region has 17 residues. V lost 3 bases, J lost 0 bases, and 15 bases lay in between. The germline V gene encodes CDR1 LGHNA and CDR2 YSLEER. In DNA form, the CDR3 reads TGCGCCAGCAGCCAGAAACATCAGGGACTAGCCAAAAACATTCAGTACTTC. Encoded protein: CASSQKHQGLAKNIQYF.

The DNA of the CDR3 is TGTGCCAGCAGTAGAGGACAGGGTGGGTGGGAGACCCAGTTCTTC. Translated: CASSRGQGGWETQFF. The chain links TRBV27 to TRBJ2-1, with TRBD1 matching over 8 bases. The CDR3 has 15 residues. Trimming at V came to 5 bases and at J to 13 bases, leaving 16 bases not matched to a gene. Germline values: CDR1 MNHEY, CDR2 SMNVEV (reference sequence).

The chain combines TRBV20-1 with TRBJ2-3, with a tentative D call TRBD2 (5 bases). V was clipped by 7 bases and J by 2 bases, with 10 bases between them. This CDR3 spans 12 amino acids. Germline V gene lookup returns CDR1 DFQATT and CDR2 SNEGSKA (reference sequence). The CDR3 nucleotides read TGCAGTGGGACTCCGTACACAGATACGCAGTATTTT. Residues: CSGTPYTDTQYF.

This chain connects TRBV20-1 to TRBJ2-1; D possibly uses TRBD1 or TRBD2 (5 bases each). Germline V gene lookup returns CDR1 DFQATT and CDR2 SNEGSKA (reference sequence). The CDR3 contains 12 residues. The V gene lost 6 bases and the J gene lost 7 bases, with 13 bases spanning the gap. In DNA form, the CDR3 reads TGCAGTGCAAACCGGGACCAAAATGAGCAGTTCTTC. Its protein product is CSANRDQNEQFF.

This chain joins TRBV14 and TRBJ2-3; D uncertain. V was pared by 0 bases and J by 10 bases, with 11 bases between. There are 13 residues in the CDR3. Germline lookup yields CDR1 SGHDN and CDR2 FVKESK. CDR3 loop: CASSQERTTAQYF. CDR3 nucleotide sequence: TGTGCCAGCAGCCAAGAACGTACTACGGCGCAGTATTTT.

Remarks on this clonotype: Mismatch with germline at one junction end may stem from a read error. This chain links TRBV20-1 with TRBJ2-5, with D perhaps assigned TRBD1 or TRBD2 (6 bases each). This CDR3 comprises 12 residues. Looked up from germline, CDR1 is DFQATT and CDR2 is SNEGSKA (reference sequence). The CDR3 protein is CSAPGARETRYF. The CDR3 DNA is TGCAGTGCCCCGGGGGCCCGGGAGACCCGGTACTTC.

This clonotype was detected only a few times. The V call is TRBV6-5, the J call TRBJ2-3; possible D gene TRBD2, 5 bases. The CDR3 is 16 residues long. Trimming pared 6 bases from V and 1 base from J, leaving 17 bases between. Germline assignment: CDR1 MNHEY and CDR2 SVGAGI. The CDR3 sequence is CASRVSRAIGTDTQYF. CDR3 nucleotide sequence: TGTGCCAGCAGAGTCTCGCGGGCAATTGGCACAGATACGCAGTATTTT.

In this sample, this clonotype turned up a few times. One end of the junction varies from germline; a read error may be responsible. This chain links TRBV4-3 with TRBJ2-1, with D possibly TRBD2 on 5 matching bases. This CDR3 has 14 residues. The germline V gene has CDR1 LGHNA and CDR2 YSLEER. CDR3 DNA: TGTGCCAGCAGCCAAATCAGAGGGTACAATGAGCAGTTCTTC. This sequence encodes CASSQIRGYNEQFF.

This sequence joins TRBV29-1 and TRBJ2-7; D uncertain. In germline, CDR1 is SQVTM, CDR2 ANQGSEA. Trimming took 7 bases from V and 7 from J, leaving 20 bases between them. This CDR3 is 13 amino acids long. This chain's CDR3 is CSGGPGLGNEQYF. Written as DNA, the CDR3 is TGCAGCGGAGGTCCGGGTCTGGGCAATGAGCAGTACTTC.

In this sample, this clonotype turned up a few times. The J gene is TRBJ2-7, the V gene TRBV20-1, with TRBD2 matching 9 bases. The CDR3 is 14 residues long. Unmatched junction bases numbered 3, after V lost 2 bases and J lost 1 base. Germline values: CDR1 DFQATT, CDR2 SNEGSKA (reference sequence). The CDR3 is CSARLAGPSYEQYF. DNA for the CDR3: TGCAGTGCTAGACTAGCGGGGCCTTCCTACGAGCAGTACTTC.

This clonotype turned up a few times. The chain is built from TRBV20-1 and TRBJ1-2; possible D gene TRBD1, 6 bases. Per germline, CDR1 DFQATT and CDR2 SNEGSKA (reference sequence). CDR3 length: 12 amino acids. V was cut by 3 bases and J by 7 bases, with 12 bases left in between. DNA of the CDR3: TGCAGTGCTAGGGATCAGGGGTTTGGCTACACCTTC. Translated, it gives CSARDQGFGYTF.

This chain links TRBV7-2 with TRBJ2-3; D is ambiguous. CDR1 SGHTA and CDR2 FQGNSA come from the germline V gene. With 0 bases removed from V and 1 base from J, the gap between germline ends came to 8 bases. CDR3 size: 15 residues. The CDR3 spells CASSLARSGTDTQYF. The CDR3 nucleotides read TGTGCCAGCAGCTTAGCCCGTTCTGGCACAGATACGCAGTATTTT.

The sample holds many counts of this clonotype. A junction boundary mismatches the germline segment, possibly from a read error. V is TRBV28 and J is TRBJ1-4; D ambiguous. The CDR3 has 14 residues. CDR1 MDHEN and CDR2 SYDVKM come from the germline V gene. Written as DNA, the CDR3 is TGCGCCAGCAGCTTGGACGCAACTAATGAAAAACTGTTTTTT. As protein: CASSLDATNEKLFF. Drawing the rest from reference TRBV28 and TRBJ1-4, the complete variable domain is DVKVTQSSRYLVKRTGEKVFLECVQDMDHENMFWYRQDPGLGLRLIYFSYDVKMKEKGDIPEGYSVSREKKERFSLILESASTNQTSMYLCASSLDATNEKLFFGSGTQLSVL.